This T cell receptor (beta chain) was captured by sequencing in a study of breast tumors, draining lymph nodes, adjacent tissues. This clonotype was observed many times. CDR1 and CDR2 from the germline V gene are SGHDT and YYEEEE. CDR3 length: 14 amino acids. The V gene lost 2 bases and the J gene lost 0 bases, with 6 bases spanning the gap. Via MiXCR, TCRdb re-called the multiplex PCR reads, giving one row per CDR3 protein. Of about 46,000 distinct CDR3 sequences in the sample, roughly 23% were seen once. Sample: breast tumor tissue. The sequence was obtained from a female donor with breast cancer. Some clones in this sample may be carry-over from other donors' samples. This chain joins TRBV5-6 and TRBJ1-3; D is uncertain. CDR3 residues: CASSFSSSGNTIYF. CDR3 DNA sequence: TGTGCCAGCAGCTTCTCGAGCTCTGGAAACACCATATATTTT.